These T cell receptor beta chains were read from a single sample in a study of neurological immune-mediated disorders. MiXCR, run by TCRdb on the 5' RACE reads, gives a single entry per CDR3 protein. The sample carries tens of thousands of distinct CDR3 sequences, around 11% recorded once. Material for sequencing was PBMCs. The receptor source for this set is a male donor with HTLV-1-associated myelopathy (HAM/TSP). The CDR3 runs from the conserved cysteine through the conserved F or W. A D gene is named only where the DNA matches it firmly. Only some rows state a clone size, as once, few, many or a class for expanded clones.

d_gene: -
v_gene: TRBV4-3
j_gene: TRBJ1-1
abundance: -
CDR3aa: CASSRIVRNTEAFF
CDR3nt: TGCGCCAGCAGCCGAATAGTGAGGAACACTGAAGCTTTCTTT

d_gene: TRBD1
v_gene: TRBV20-1
j_gene: TRBJ1-1
abundance: many
CDR3aa: CSAREPSGGNTEAFF
CDR3nt: TGCAGTGCTAGAGAGCCGTCAGGGGGGAACACTGAAGCTTTCTTT

d_gene: -
v_gene: TRBV7-2
j_gene: TRBJ2-1
abundance: many
CDR3aa: CASSSRLGNEQFF
CDR3nt: TGTGCCAGCAGCTCCAGGTTGGGCAATGAGCAGTTCTTC

d_gene: -
v_gene: TRBV18
j_gene: TRBJ1-1
abundance: -
CDR3aa: CASSSNPILNTEAFF
CDR3nt: TGTGCCAGCTCATCAAACCCTATATTGAACACTGAAGCTTTCTTT

d_gene: -
v_gene: TRBV6-1
j_gene: TRBJ2-5
abundance: -
CDR3aa: CASSEGRGGGETQYF
CDR3nt: TGTGCCAGCAGTGAAGGCAGGGGCGGTGGGGAGACCCAGTACTTC

d_gene: -
v_gene: TRBV2
j_gene: TRBJ1-2
abundance: many
CDR3aa: CASRWDTPGDGYTF
CDR3nt: TGTGCCAGCAGATGGGACACCCCCGGAGATGGCTACACCTTC

d_gene: -
v_gene: TRBV11-3
j_gene: TRBJ1-1
abundance: -
CDR3aa: CASSPWTEKVNTEAFF
CDR3nt: TGTGCCAGCAGCCCCTGGACAGAAAAAGTGAACACTGAAGCTTTCTTT

d_gene: -
v_gene: TRBV20-1
j_gene: TRBJ1-6
abundance: -
CDR3aa: CSARGDMDSPLHF
CDR3nt: TGCAGTGCTCGCGGGGATATGGATTCACCCCTCCACTTT

d_gene: TRBD1
v_gene: TRBV12-3/TRBV12-4
j_gene: TRBJ1-5
abundance: many
CDR3aa: CASSSKDRVSNQPQHF
CDR3nt: TGTGCCAGCAGTTCAAAGGACAGGGTAAGCAATCAGCCCCAGCATTTT

d_gene: -
v_gene: TRBV5-1
j_gene: TRBJ1-1
abundance: many
CDR3aa: CASSFEDGGAAFF
CDR3nt: TGCGCCAGCAGTTTTGAGGACGGCGGGGCAGCTTTCTTT

d_gene: TRBD1
v_gene: TRBV20-1
j_gene: TRBJ2-5
abundance: -
CDR3aa: CSAIVRGGPQETQYF
CDR3nt: TGCAGTGCTATAGTTAGAGGGGGCCCCCAAGAGACCCAGTACTTC

d_gene: -
v_gene: TRBV12-3/TRBV12-4
j_gene: TRBJ1-1
abundance: many
CDR3aa: CASSFERYTEAFF
CDR3nt: TGTGCCAGCAGTTTCGAACGGTACACTGAAGCTTTCTTT

d_gene: -
v_gene: TRBV12-3/TRBV12-4
j_gene: TRBJ1-5
abundance: many
CDR3aa: CASRRGQSYQPQHF
CDR3nt: TGTGCCAGCAGACGCGGACAGTCTTATCAGCCCCAGCATTTT

d_gene: -
v_gene: TRBV12-3/TRBV12-4
j_gene: TRBJ2-1
abundance: many
CDR3aa: CASSFPGRKEQFF
CDR3nt: TGTGCCAGCAGTTTTCCGGGCCGCAAGGAGCAGTTCTTC

d_gene: -
v_gene: TRBV5-1
j_gene: TRBJ2-7
abundance: many
CDR3aa: CASSFGGEQYF
CDR3nt: TGCGCCAGCAGCTTTGGTGGCGAGCAGTACTTC

d_gene: -
v_gene: TRBV20-1
j_gene: TRBJ2-2
abundance: many
CDR3aa: CSAREGADTGELFF
CDR3nt: TGCAGTGCTAGAGAGGGGGCGGACACCGGGGAGCTGTTTTTT

d_gene: -
v_gene: TRBV4-1
j_gene: TRBJ1-2
abundance: -
CDR3aa: CASSQGYAGGYYGYTF
CDR3nt: TGCGCCAGCAGCCAAGGTTATGCGGGGGGCTACTATGGCTACACCTTC

d_gene: -
v_gene: TRBV11-3
j_gene: TRBJ2-1
abundance: -
CDR3aa: CASSPQQSSYNEQFF
CDR3nt: TGTGCCAGCAGCCCTCAACAGAGCTCCTACAATGAGCAGTTCTTC

d_gene: TRBD2
v_gene: TRBV20-1
j_gene: TRBJ2-5
abundance: many
CDR3aa: CSATFGGGSQETQYF
CDR3nt: TGCAGTGCTACTTTCGGCGGGGGGTCCCAAGAGACCCAGTACTTC

d_gene: -
v_gene: TRBV5-1
j_gene: TRBJ2-1
abundance: many
CDR3aa: CASSLLSQNEQFF
CDR3nt: TGCGCCAGCAGCCTCTTAAGCCAGAATGAGCAGTTCTTC

d_gene: -
v_gene: TRBV6-6
j_gene: TRBJ2-2
abundance: many
CDR3aa: CASSPPRGTGTGELFF
CDR3nt: TGTGCCAGCAGCCCCCCCCGGGGCACGGGCACCGGGGAGCTGTTTTTT

d_gene: -
v_gene: TRBV12-5
j_gene: TRBJ2-1
abundance: few
CDR3aa: CASGLGEFSYNEQFF
CDR3nt: TGTGCTAGTGGTTTGGGGGAGTTCTCCTACAATGAGCAGTTCTTC

d_gene: -
v_gene: TRBV6-5
j_gene: TRBJ2-1
abundance: -
CDR3aa: CASSYEGRSYAEQFF
CDR3nt: TGTGCCAGCAGTTACGAGGGTCGGAGTTATGCTGAGCAGTTCTTC

d_gene: -
v_gene: TRBV3-1
j_gene: TRBJ1-1
abundance: many
CDR3aa: CASSQEGGTEAFF
CDR3nt: TGTGCCAGCAGCCAAGAGGGGGGGACTGAAGCTTTCTTT